Shown below are 26 T cell receptor beta chains from a single sample sequenced in a study of memory CD4+ T cells and cytomegalovirus serostatus. The protocol was immunoSEQ multiplex PCR, while the TCRdb copy is restricted to in-frame clones and leaves out a portion. Seen here are about 59,000 clones, roughly three quarters observed once, and the top ten hold more than 0.85%. The sort gate was single viable CD3+CD4+CD8-CD45RO+ cells for memory CD4+ T cells. The sample taken for sequencing was memory CD4+ T cells from blood. The receptors derive from an adult in good health and CMV-seronegative.

CDR3 residues: CASSVGSGNTIYF. The CDR3 DNA reads as TGTGCCAGCAGCGTAGGATCCGGAAACACCATATATTTT. J is TRBJ1-3 and V is TRBV9, with D unclear. The CDR3 totals 13 residues. Per the germline V gene, CDR1 is SGDLS and CDR2 is YYNGEE. V shed 0 bases and J shed 4 bases, with 5 bases lying between them. The whole variable domain, filled in from reference TRBV9 and TRBJ1-3, reads DSGVTQTPKHLITATGQRVTLRCSPRSGDLSVYWYQQSLDQGLQFLIQYYNGEERAKGNILERFSAQQFPDLHSELNLSSLELGDSALYFCASSVGSGNTIYFGEGSWLTVV.

The chain is built from TRBV19 and TRBJ1-1, with D unresolved. The ends were cut back, 5 bases at V and 4 bases at J, with 11 bases in the middle. Germline CDR1 reads LNHDA; CDR2 reads SQIVND (reference sequence). This CDR3 comprises 13 residues. CDR3 protein: CASSLNWGTEAFF. In DNA, the CDR3 is TGTGCCAGTAGTCTCAATTGGGGCACTGAAGCTTTCTTT.

V usage is TRBV6-4 and J usage is TRBJ1-2; 8 bases match TRBD1. The CDR3 runs to 14 residues. CDR1 MRHNA and CDR2 SNTAGT come from the germline V gene. V lost 6 bases and J lost 8; bases outside the gene matches: 11. CDR3 nucleotide sequence: TGTGCCAGCAGGAGTCCGGGACAGGCATCAGGCTACACCTTC. It codes for CASRSPGQASGYTF.

CDR3 sequence reads: CASSLRGQANTEAFF. As DNA, the CDR3 is TGTGCCAGCAGCCTTAGGGGGCAGGCAAACACTGAAGCTTTCTTT. The V call is TRBV7-2, the J call TRBJ1-1; 7 bases agree with TRBD1. The CDR3 extends over 15 amino acids. Germline lookup yields CDR1 SGHTA and CDR2 FQGNSA. With 5 bases clipped from V and 2 bases from J, the junction kept 8 bases outside the gene matches.

This clone was detected only a few times. The gene calls are TRBV11-2 and TRBJ2-2; a possible D gene is TRBD1 (5 bases). The V gene lost 1 base and the J gene lost 5 bases, with 14 bases spanning the gap. Germline CDR1 SGHAT, CDR2 FQNNGV. This CDR3 has 16 amino acids. CDR3 coding DNA: TGTGCCAGCAGCTTAGGTGCCAGGGTAGGGACCGGGGAGCTGTTTTTT. This sequence encodes CASSLGARVGTGELFF.

This clone has just one count. The J gene is TRBJ2-7, the V gene TRBV5-5; 8 positions agree with TRBD2. Trimming cost V 2 bases and J 7 bases; bases outside gene matches: 11. This CDR3 has 15 residues. In germline, CDR1 is SGHKS, CDR2 YYEKEE (reference sequence). CDR3 in amino acids: CASSFQAGVSGEQYF. The CDR3 nucleotides read TGTGCCAGCAGCTTCCAAGCGGGGGTCTCTGGAGAGCAGTACTTC.

This chain joins TRBV5-6 and TRBJ2-5, with 9 bases lining up with TRBD2. CDR3 length: 15 amino acids. With V trimmed by 0 bases and J by 5 bases, 5 bases remained unmatched. Germline V gene sequence: CDR1 SGHDT, CDR2 YYEEEE. The DNA of the CDR3 is TGTGCCAGCAGCTTGGGGGCGCTAGCGGGGGAGACCCAGTACTTC. Amino acid sequence: CASSLGALAGETQYF.

The V gene is TRBV15, the J gene TRBJ1-5; 7 nucleotides align to TRBD1. Germline trimming cut 4 bases from V and 3 bases from J; bases unmatched to any gene: 6. The CDR3 runs to 15 residues. Germline CDR1 is LNHNV and CDR2 is YYDKDF (reference sequence). The CDR3 here is CATSIGRGLNQPQHF. The CDR3 DNA is TGTGCCACCAGCATCGGGAGGGGGCTCAATCAGCCCCAGCATTTT. Drawing the rest from reference TRBV15 and TRBJ1-5, the complete variable domain is DAMVIQNPRYQVTQFGKPVTLSCSQTLNHNVMYWYQQKSSQAPKLLFHYYDKDFNNEADTPDNFQSRRPNTSFCFLDIRSPGLGDTAMYLCATSIGRGLNQPQHFGDGTRLSIL.

The chain combines TRBV10-1 with TRBJ2-7; D unclear. Germline CDR1 WNHNN, CDR2 SYGVQD (reference sequence). This CDR3 contains 14 residues. Trimming cost V 0 bases and J 2 bases, with 8 bases left between them. CDR3 loop: CASSESRLAYEQYF. The DNA of the CDR3 is TGCGCCAGCAGTGAGTCACGTCTAGCCTACGAGCAGTACTTC.

The chain carries TRBV12-5 and TRBJ2-5; D is unclear. CDR3 length: 12 residues. The germline CDR1 and CDR2 sequences are LGHNT and FRNRAP. Trimming stripped 5 bases from V and 1 base from J, with 5 bases between. The CDR3 here is CASGQPQETQYF. The CDR3 DNA sequence: TGTGCTAGTGGTCAACCCCAAGAGACCCAGTACTTC.

The chain recombines TRBV30 with TRBJ2-1, with 11 nucleotides matching TRBD2. This CDR3 spans 15 amino acids. CDR1 is GTSNPN, CDR2 SVGIG, per germline (reference sequence). V lost 3 bases and J lost 7; bases outside the gene matches: 8. The CDR3 sequence is CAWRPFSGRANEQFF. CDR3 nucleotides: TGTGCCTGGAGACCCTTTAGCGGGAGGGCGAATGAGCAGTTCTTC.

A single count supports this clone. V and J are TRBV4-3 and TRBJ2-7; 12 bases agree with TRBD2. This CDR3 has 14 amino acids. With V trimmed by 1 base and J by 6 bases, 1 base remained unmatched. In germline, CDR1 is LGHNA, CDR2 YSLEER. This chain's CDR3 is CASSQGTSGTEQYF. Written as DNA, the CDR3 is TGCGCCAGCAGCCAAGGGACTAGCGGGACCGAGCAGTACTTC.

This sequence joins TRBV7-3 and TRBJ2-2; tentatively, D is TRBD1 (5 bases). The CDR3 spans 15 residues. Deletions cut 6 bases from V and 4 bases from J, with 15 bases between. CDR1 and CDR2 (germline): SGHTA, FQGTGA. The DNA for the CDR3 is TGTGCCAGCAGTCAACAGGTCTGGGGCACCGGGGAGCTGTTTTTT. Translation: CASSQQVWGTGELFF.

This chain connects TRBV19 to TRBJ2-1; D remains ambiguous. Trimming left V 6 bases short and J 8 bases short, with 14 bases between. The CDR3 spans 13 residues. Germline loops: CDR1 LNHDA, CDR2 SQIVND (reference sequence). CDR3 amino acids: CASSKTGGDEQFF. DNA of the CDR3: TGTGCCAGTAGCAAAACCGGTGGGGATGAGCAGTTCTTC.

The V gene is TRBV28, the J gene TRBJ2-7, with TRBD2 matching 8 bases. The CDR3 extends over 15 amino acids. Germline V CDR1 and CDR2: MDHEN, SYDVKM. Losses at the gene ends were 6 bases for V and 5 bases for J; bases not matched to a gene: 12. The CDR3 loop is CASSRSGGRSNEQYF. The CDR3 DNA reads as TGTGCCAGCAGCCGCAGCGGCGGGAGGTCGAACGAGCAGTACTTC. Looking up the rest from reference TRBV28 and TRBJ2-7 gives the full variable domain: DVKVTQSSRYLVKRTGEKVFLECVQDMDHENMFWYRQDPGLGLRLIYFSYDVKMKEKGDIPEGYSVSREKKERFSLILESASTNQTSMYLCASSRSGGRSNEQYFGPGTRLTVT.

The J gene is TRBJ1-1, the V gene TRBV29-1; D is unresolved. Germline loops: CDR1 SQVTM, CDR2 ANQGSEA. The CDR3 runs 12 residues. V lost 6 bases to trimming and J lost 5 bases, with 13 bases between them. DNA of the CDR3: TGCAGCGTCACCGTATTCCAGACTGAAGCTTTCTTT. Residues: CSVTVFQTEAFF.

This chain links TRBV28 with TRBJ2-7, with TRBD2 matching 10 bases. There are 16 residues in the CDR3. The V gene's germline CDR1 is MDHEN and CDR2 SYDVKM. After removal of 2 bases from V and 0 bases from J, the junction contained 4 bases not matched to a gene. CDR3 amino acids: CASSLGLAEDSYEQYF. CDR3 DNA sequence: TGTGCCAGCAGTTTAGGACTAGCGGAGGACTCCTACGAGCAGTACTTC.

The chain carries TRBV6-5 and TRBJ1-1; D gene uncertain. The CDR3 spans 15 residues. V was cut by 5 bases and J by 1 base, with 14 bases left in between. Germline CDR1 MNHEY, CDR2 SVGAGI. As DNA, the CDR3 is TGTGCCAGCAGTCCTCTTGCGATGGGGAACACTGAAGCTTTCTTT. It yields the protein CASSPLAMGNTEAFF.

The rearrangement links TRBV30 to TRBJ1-3; D is uncertain. The CDR3 contains 14 residues. Trimming took off 1 base at V and 0 bases at J, with 7 bases between the two ends. In germline, CDR1 is GTSNPN, CDR2 SVGIG (reference sequence). The CDR3 DNA follows: TGTGCCTGGAGTGAGGTCTTCTCTGGAAACACCATATATTTT. Protein: CAWSEVFSGNTIYF.

The chain combines TRBV6-5 with TRBJ2-3, with D uncertain. Trimming took off 7 bases at V and 2 bases at J, with 7 bases between the two ends. The germline V gene has CDR1 MNHEY and CDR2 SVGAGI. The CDR3 has 12 residues. CDR3 coding DNA: TGTGCCAGCAAGGAAACCACAGATACGCAGTATTTT. It specifies CASKETTDTQYF.

This clone was seen just once. The V and J genes are TRBV30 and TRBJ2-1, with 7 nucleotides matching TRBD2. With V trimmed by 8 bases and J by 2 bases, 9 bases remained unmatched. CDR1 is GTSNPN, CDR2 SVGIG, per germline (reference sequence). The length of the CDR3 is 14 residues. The CDR3 DNA is TGTGCCGGTGGGCGGGGGTACACCTACAATGAGCAGTTCTTC. Its protein is CAGGRGYTYNEQFF. Drawing the rest from reference TRBV30 and TRBJ2-1, the complete variable domain is SQTIHQWPATLVQPVGSPLSLECTVEGTSNPNLYWYRQAAGRGLQLLFYSVGIGQISSEVPQNLSASRPQDRQFILSSKKLLLSDSGFYLCAGGRGYTYNEQFFGPGTRLTVL.

The rearrangement joins TRBV9 to TRBJ2-1, with 14 positions matching TRBD2. This CDR3 is 17 amino acids long. Germline loops: CDR1 SGDLS, CDR2 YYNGEE. V lost 4 bases, J lost 5 bases, and 8 bases stayed unmatched. The CDR3, as DNA: TGTGCCAGCAGCCCGCGACTAGCGGGAGGGCTTAACAATGAGCAGTTCTTC. This sequence encodes CASSPRLAGGLNNEQFF.

The chain is built from TRBV30 and TRBJ1-6; TRBD1 might be the D (5 bases). The CDR3 has 16 residues. Germline loops: CDR1 GTSNPN, CDR2 SVGIG (reference sequence). The V end lost 0 bases, the J end lost 7 bases, and 16 bases lay between the germline ends. CDR3 nucleotide sequence: TGTGCCTGGAGTGTACGGGGGAGGGGATGGAATTCACCCCTCCACTTT. As protein: CAWSVRGRGWNSPLHF.

The chain's CDR3 is CASSVSTGTGTSLLNEQFF. CDR3 nucleotides: TGTGCCAGCAGCGTAAGTACAGGGACCGGGACTAGCCTTTTGAATGAGCAGTTCTTC. V gene TRBV9 combines with J gene TRBJ2-1; 9 bases are a match to TRBD2. V dropped 1 base and J dropped 7; count of bases not matched to a gene: 18. This CDR3 region has 19 residues. Germline V CDR1 and CDR2: SGDLS, YYNGEE.

The chain is built from TRBV5-1 and TRBJ2-2; D is ambiguous. Germline lookup yields CDR1 SGHRS and CDR2 YFSETQ. V gave up 0 bases and J gave up 1 base, with 10 bases separating them. The CDR3 contains 16 residues. CDR3 residues: CASSLVPAGNTGELFF. The CDR3 DNA sequence: TGCGCCAGCAGCTTGGTTCCAGCCGGGAACACCGGGGAGCTGTTTTTT.

The rearrangement uses TRBV7-2 and TRBJ2-7, with D perhaps matching TRBD2 (5 bases). The V gene lost 5 bases and the J gene lost 5 bases, with 10 bases spanning the gap. The V gene's germline CDR1 is SGHTA and CDR2 FQGNSA. The CDR3 has 12 amino acids. The CDR3 spells CASSVLGNEQYF. The CDR3 DNA is TGTGCCAGCAGCGTACTAGGCAACGAGCAGTACTTC.